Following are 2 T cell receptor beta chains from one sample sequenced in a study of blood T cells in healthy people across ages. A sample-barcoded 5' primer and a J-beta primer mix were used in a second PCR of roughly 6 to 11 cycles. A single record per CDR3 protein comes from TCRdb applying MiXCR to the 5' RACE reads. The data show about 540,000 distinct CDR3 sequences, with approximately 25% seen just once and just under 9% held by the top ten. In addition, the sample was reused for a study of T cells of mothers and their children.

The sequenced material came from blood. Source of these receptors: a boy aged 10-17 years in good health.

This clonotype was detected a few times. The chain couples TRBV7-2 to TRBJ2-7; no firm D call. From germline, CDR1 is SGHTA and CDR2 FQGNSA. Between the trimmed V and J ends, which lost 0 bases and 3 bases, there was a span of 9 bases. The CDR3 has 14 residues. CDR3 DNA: TGTGCCAGCAGCTTAGCCGCGGAGATCTACGAGCAGTACTTC. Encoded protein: CASSLAAEIYEQYF.

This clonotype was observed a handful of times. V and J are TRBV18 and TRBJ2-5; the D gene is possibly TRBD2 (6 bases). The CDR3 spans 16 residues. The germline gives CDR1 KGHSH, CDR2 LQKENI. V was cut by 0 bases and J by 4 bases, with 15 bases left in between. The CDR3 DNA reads TGTGCCAGCTCACCACCGGGACTGAAGACCGGAGAGACCCAGTACTTC. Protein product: CASSPPGLKTGETQYF.